This is a list of T cell receptor beta chains from one sample in a study of a mutant IDH1 vaccine in newly diagnosed glioma. Method: immunoSEQ multiplex PCR; TCRdb's copy keeps in-frame clones and lacks some. The table has some 51,000 clones, over 65% seen once. The source material was PBMCs, sampled from a glioma patient treated with radiotherapy, temozolomide or both. Receptors originate from a woman in her forties with glioma. The CDR3 runs from the conserved cysteine through the conserved F or W. A D gene is named only where the DNA matches it firmly. Expanded clones are given a class, and other clones once, few, many or no size at all.

D gene: -
V gene: TRBV19
J gene: TRBJ1-1
clone size: -
CDR3 DNA: TGTGCCAGTAATGACCTGATGAACACTGAAGCTTTCTTT
CDR3 protein: CASNDLMNTEAFF

D gene: -
V gene: TRBV5-1
J gene: TRBJ2-7
clone size: once
CDR3 DNA: TGCGCCAGCAGCTGGTTAGACATGTCCGAGCAGTACTTC
CDR3 protein: CASSWLDMSEQYF

D gene: -
V gene: TRBV19
J gene: TRBJ1-5
clone size: -
CDR3 DNA: TGTGCCAGTAGTATAGCGGTGTCGAATCAGCCCCAGCATTTT
CDR3 protein: CASSIAVSNQPQHF

D gene: -
V gene: TRBV5-4
J gene: TRBJ2-3
clone size: -
CDR3 DNA: TGTGCCAGCAACATTCTAGTGTCGGGACGCACAGATACGCAGTATTTT
CDR3 protein: CASNILVSGRTDTQYF

D gene: -
V gene: TRBV19
J gene: TRBJ1-1
clone size: -
CDR3 DNA: TGTGCCAGTAGTAGGTACACTGAAGCTTTCTTT
CDR3 protein: CASSRYTEAFF

D gene: -
V gene: TRBV5-1
J gene: TRBJ1-1
clone size: -
CDR3 DNA: TGCGCCAGCAGCTTTGGGCAGGGGACCACTGAAGCTTTCTTT
CDR3 protein: CASSFGQGTTEAFF

D gene: -
V gene: TRBV5-1
J gene: TRBJ2-3
clone size: -
CDR3 DNA: TGCGCCAGCAGGGGAGAAGGGGGTACGCAGTATTTT
CDR3 protein: CASRGEGGTQYF

D gene: -
V gene: TRBV2
J gene: TRBJ1-2
clone size: -
CDR3 DNA: TGTGCCAGCAACAAGGGGGCTAACTATGGCTACACCTTC
CDR3 protein: CASNKGANYGYTF

D gene: TRBD2
V gene: TRBV7-7
J gene: TRBJ2-2
clone size: -
CDR3 DNA: TGTGCTAGCAGCTCACTCGCGGGAGACTCCAACACCGGGGAGCTGTTTTTT
CDR3 protein: CASSSLAGDSNTGELFF

D gene: -
V gene: TRBV7-6
J gene: TRBJ1-1
clone size: -
CDR3 DNA: TGTGCCAGCAGCTCGAGCCGGGGCCAAGGCACTGAAGCTTTCTTT
CDR3 protein: CASSSSRGQGTEAFF

D gene: -
V gene: TRBV4-2
J gene: TRBJ2-1
clone size: -
CDR3 DNA: TGTGCCAGCAGCCAAGATAAAGGGGTCCCTGAGCAGTTCTTC
CDR3 protein: CASSQDKGVPEQFF

D gene: TRBD1
V gene: TRBV9
J gene: TRBJ2-7
clone size: -
CDR3 DNA: TGTGCCAGCAGTGGGGACAGCTCCTACGAGCAGTACTTC
CDR3 protein: CASSGDSSYEQYF

D gene: -
V gene: TRBV7-2
J gene: TRBJ2-1
clone size: -
CDR3 DNA: TGTGCCAGCAGCTTAGCGTTAGAGGGGAGGAAGTTCTTC
CDR3 protein: CASSLALEGRKFF

D gene: -
V gene: TRBV2
J gene: TRBJ2-7
clone size: -
CDR3 DNA: TGTGCCAGCCAGGTCGGTGACGAGCAGTACTTC
CDR3 protein: CASQVGDEQYF

D gene: -
V gene: TRBV19
J gene: TRBJ1-5
clone size: -
CDR3 DNA: TGTGCCAGTAGTATCCGGGACACCGGCGGTCAGCCCCAGCATTTT
CDR3 protein: CASSIRDTGGQPQHF

D gene: -
V gene: TRBV10-2
J gene: TRBJ1-5
clone size: -
CDR3 DNA: TGCGCCAGCAGTGCGGGCCTCAATCAGCCCCAGCATTTT
CDR3 protein: CASSAGLNQPQHF

D gene: TRBD1
V gene: TRBV5-6
J gene: TRBJ1-4
clone size: -
CDR3 DNA: TGTGCCAGCACCCCGTCGGGACAGGGCTATGAAAAACTGTTTTTT
CDR3 protein: CASTPSGQGYEKLFF

D gene: -
V gene: TRBV2
J gene: TRBJ2-7
clone size: -
CDR3 DNA: TGTGCCAGCAGTGTTGCGGCTAGGCAGTACTTC
CDR3 protein: CASSVAARQYF

D gene: -
V gene: TRBV19
J gene: TRBJ2-1
clone size: -
CDR3 DNA: TGTGCCAGTAGCACCGACTCGTACAATGAGCAGTTCTTC
CDR3 protein: CASSTDSYNEQFF

D gene: TRBD1
V gene: TRBV7-2
J gene: TRBJ2-4
clone size: -
CDR3 DNA: TGTGCCAGCAGCTTAGGGGCGGGACAGGGGTCAGCCAAAAACATTCAGTACTTC
CDR3 protein: CASSLGAGQGSAKNIQYF

D gene: -
V gene: TRBV7-9
J gene: TRBJ2-7
clone size: -
CDR3 DNA: TGTGCCAGCAGCCCCACGGAAGGTTGGACTCCGACCTACGAGCAGTACTTC
CDR3 protein: CASSPTEGWTPTYEQYF

D gene: -
V gene: TRBV6-6
J gene: TRBJ1-2
clone size: -
CDR3 DNA: TGTGCCAGCAGTTGGGGTAACTATGGCTACACCTTC
CDR3 protein: CASSWGNYGYTF

D gene: -
V gene: TRBV7-8
J gene: TRBJ1-5
clone size: once
CDR3 DNA: TGTGCCAGCAGCTCGGGGGGGGGCTTCAATCAGCCCCAGCATTTT
CDR3 protein: CASSSGGGFNQPQHF

D gene: -
V gene: TRBV29-1
J gene: TRBJ2-1
clone size: -
CDR3 DNA: TGCAGCGTTCTCCCATACAATGAGCAGTTCTTC
CDR3 protein: CSVLPYNEQFF

D gene: -
V gene: TRBV29-1
J gene: TRBJ1-1
clone size: few
CDR3 DNA: TGCAGCGTTGAAGAGGGGGGCACTGAAGCTTTCTTT
CDR3 protein: CSVEEGGTEAFF

D gene: -
V gene: TRBV29-1
J gene: TRBJ1-4
clone size: few
CDR3 DNA: TGCAGCGCCCTTTTGTCTAATGAAAAACTGTTTTTT
CDR3 protein: CSALLSNEKLFF